This is a list of T cell receptor beta chains from one sample in a study of OX40 agonist ivuxolimab in advanced cancers. Some clones are missing from TCRdb's copy, which holds only in-frame ones; the method was immunoSEQ multiplex PCR. Of around 40,000 clones in the sample, over 60% were seen once. Sequencing was performed on CD4+ or CD8+ T cells sorted from blood, taken in a trial of the OX40 agonist ivuxolimab. The receptors stem from an adult with an advanced solid tumor such as melanoma, head and neck, liver or kidney cancer. Both conserved end residues are part of each CDR3. Fields, in order: J gene, D gene, CDR3 length, clone size, V gene, CDR3 protein, CDR3 DNA. The D gene is left open where the match is weak. The size entry is marked missing in some rows and otherwise reads once, few, many or a size class.

j_call: TRBJ2-7; d_call: .; cdr3_length: 15; clone_size: .; v_call: TRBV1; cdr3_aa: CTSSLLAGVSYEQYF; cdr3_nt: TGCACCAGCAGCCTACTAGCGGGGGTCTCCTACGAGCAGTACTTC
j_call: TRBJ2-7; d_call: .; cdr3_length: 12; clone_size: .; v_call: TRBV29-1; cdr3_aa: CSVRGASYEQYF; cdr3_nt: TGCAGCGTTCGGGGCGCCTCCTACGAGCAGTACTTC
j_call: TRBJ1-2; d_call: .; cdr3_length: 13; clone_size: .; v_call: TRBV9; cdr3_aa: CASSVYAGRGYTF; cdr3_nt: TGTGCCAGCAGCGTATACGCTGGCCGGGGCTACACCTTC
j_call: TRBJ1-5; d_call: .; cdr3_length: 16; clone_size: few; v_call: TRBV23-1; cdr3_aa: CASSQSMWVGNQPQHF; cdr3_nt: TGCGCCAGCAGTCAATCGATGTGGGTTGGGAATCAGCCCCAGCATTTT
j_call: TRBJ2-1; d_call: .; cdr3_length: 12; clone_size: .; v_call: TRBV10-2; cdr3_aa: CASSIGVNEQFF; cdr3_nt: TGCGCCAGCAGTATTGGGGTCAATGAGCAGTTCTTC
j_call: TRBJ1-2; d_call: .; cdr3_length: 16; clone_size: .; v_call: TRBV4-1; cdr3_aa: CASSQVPQSTHYGYTF; cdr3_nt: TGCGCCAGCAGCCAAGTGCCCCAAAGTACCCACTATGGCTACACCTTC
j_call: TRBJ2-2; d_call: .; cdr3_length: 16; clone_size: .; v_call: TRBV4-1; cdr3_aa: CASSLRLGLNTGELFF; cdr3_nt: TGCGCCAGCAGCCTGCGACTAGGGCTGAACACCGGGGAGCTGTTTTTT
j_call: TRBJ2-5; d_call: TRBD2; cdr3_length: 16; clone_size: .; v_call: TRBV7-9; cdr3_aa: CASSGRLAGVQETQYF; cdr3_nt: TGTGCCAGCAGCGGCAGACTAGCGGGGGTCCAAGAGACCCAGTACTTC
j_call: TRBJ1-3; d_call: .; cdr3_length: 15; clone_size: .; v_call: TRBV10-3; cdr3_aa: CAIRDDGTSGNTIYF; cdr3_nt: TGTGCCATAAGGGACGATGGTACGTCTGGAAACACCATATATTTT
j_call: TRBJ1-1; d_call: TRBD1; cdr3_length: 11; clone_size: .; v_call: TRBV20-1; cdr3_aa: CILTGDNRAFF; cdr3_nt: TGCATACTGACAGGGGATAATAGAGCTTTCTTT
j_call: TRBJ1-2; d_call: TRBD1; cdr3_length: 11; clone_size: few; v_call: TRBV28; cdr3_aa: CATTGAIGYTF; cdr3_nt: TGTGCCACTACAGGGGCAATTGGCTACACCTTC
j_call: TRBJ2-3; d_call: .; cdr3_length: 12; clone_size: .; v_call: TRBV19; cdr3_aa: CASSGGADTQYF; cdr3_nt: TGTGCCAGTAGTGGCGGGGCAGATACGCAGTATTTT
j_call: TRBJ2-2; d_call: .; cdr3_length: 14; clone_size: .; v_call: TRBV19; cdr3_aa: CASRFQGNTGELFF; cdr3_nt: TGTGCCAGTAGGTTCCAGGGGAACACCGGGGAGCTGTTTTTT
j_call: TRBJ1-4; d_call: .; cdr3_length: 15; clone_size: few; v_call: TRBV6-5; cdr3_aa: CASSYYLGSNEKLFF; cdr3_nt: TGTGCCAGCAGTTACTATCTAGGGAGTAATGAAAAACTGTTTTTT
j_call: TRBJ1-5; d_call: .; cdr3_length: 15; clone_size: once; v_call: TRBV7-9; cdr3_aa: CASSLSGPGDQPQHF; cdr3_nt: TGTGCCAGCAGCTTATCGGGGCCGGGGGATCAGCCCCAGCATTTT
j_call: TRBJ1-2; d_call: .; cdr3_length: 12; clone_size: .; v_call: TRBV6-1; cdr3_aa: CAGGRILYGYTF; cdr3_nt: TGTGCCGGCGGACGGATACTCTATGGCTACACCTTC
j_call: TRBJ2-4; d_call: TRBD1; cdr3_length: 16; clone_size: .; v_call: TRBV5-6; cdr3_aa: CASSSEPGQGMNIQYF; cdr3_nt: TGTGCCAGCAGCTCCGAACCGGGACAGGGGATGAACATTCAGTACTTC
j_call: TRBJ1-2; d_call: .; cdr3_length: 12; clone_size: .; v_call: TRBV2; cdr3_aa: CASSLGTSRYTF; cdr3_nt: TGTGCCAGCAGCCTAGGGACATCGCGCTACACCTTC
j_call: TRBJ1-1; d_call: TRBD1; cdr3_length: 15; clone_size: .; v_call: TRBV27; cdr3_aa: CASRGQGSRDTEAFF; cdr3_nt: TGTGCCAGCAGGGGACAGGGGTCCCGAGACACTGAAGCTTTCTTT
j_call: TRBJ2-6; d_call: .; cdr3_length: 14; clone_size: .; v_call: TRBV2; cdr3_aa: CASTPYSGANVLTF; cdr3_nt: TGTGCCAGCACCCCGTACTCTGGGGCCAACGTCCTGACTTTC
j_call: TRBJ2-3; d_call: TRBD2; cdr3_length: 14; clone_size: .; v_call: TRBV7-2; cdr3_aa: CASSLVSGTDTQYF; cdr3_nt: TGTGCCAGCAGCCTCGTTAGCGGGACAGATACGCAGTATTTT
j_call: TRBJ1-4; d_call: TRBD1; cdr3_length: 14; clone_size: .; v_call: TRBV11-2; cdr3_aa: CASSRVGGREKLFF; cdr3_nt: TGTGCCAGCAGCCGGGTAGGGGGCCGGGAAAAACTGTTTTTT
j_call: TRBJ1-2; d_call: .; cdr3_length: 12; clone_size: .; v_call: TRBV6-5; cdr3_aa: CASSDRGNGYTF; cdr3_nt: TGTGCCAGCAGTGATCGGGGTAATGGCTACACCTTC
j_call: TRBJ1-2; d_call: .; cdr3_length: 13; clone_size: .; v_call: TRBV7-9; cdr3_aa: CASSLDASYGYTF; cdr3_nt: TGTGCCAGCAGCCTGGATGCCTCTTATGGCTACACCTTC
j_call: TRBJ2-3; d_call: .; cdr3_length: 14; clone_size: .; v_call: TRBV18; cdr3_aa: CASSRPGHSDTQYF; cdr3_nt: TGTGCCAGCTCACGACCGGGACATTCGGATACGCAGTATTTT
j_call: TRBJ2-1; d_call: TRBD2; cdr3_length: 17; clone_size: .; v_call: TRBV4-1; cdr3_aa: CASSQSTSAGGRNEQFF; cdr3_nt: TGCGCCAGCAGCCAATCCACCTCGGCGGGGGGGCGCAATGAGCAGTTCTTC
j_call: TRBJ1-2; d_call: .; cdr3_length: 15; clone_size: .; v_call: TRBV4-1; cdr3_aa: CASSRGVEMGYGYTF; cdr3_nt: TGCGCCAGCAGCCGGGGGGTTGAAATGGGCTATGGCTACACCTTC
j_call: TRBJ1-2; d_call: TRBD1; cdr3_length: 14; clone_size: .; v_call: TRBV23-1; cdr3_aa: CASSQTDRAYGYTF; cdr3_nt: TGCGCCAGCAGTCAAACGGACAGGGCCTATGGCTACACCTTC
j_call: TRBJ1-4; d_call: TRBD1; cdr3_length: 15; clone_size: .; v_call: TRBV5-1; cdr3_aa: CASSLGDSPNEKLFF; cdr3_nt: TGCGCCAGCAGCTTGGGGGACAGCCCGAATGAAAAACTGTTTTTT
j_call: TRBJ1-6; d_call: .; cdr3_length: 15; clone_size: .; v_call: TRBV4-2; cdr3_aa: CASSQDTGWASPLHF; cdr3_nt: TGTGCCAGCAGCCAAGATACAGGATGGGCTTCACCCCTCCACTTT
j_call: TRBJ2-2; d_call: .; cdr3_length: 17; clone_size: many; v_call: TRBV13; cdr3_aa: CASSRYRAQGHTGELFF; cdr3_nt: TGTGCCAGCAGCCGTTACAGGGCGCAGGGGCACACCGGGGAGCTGTTTTTT
j_call: TRBJ2-3; d_call: TRBD2; cdr3_length: 15; clone_size: .; v_call: TRBV2; cdr3_aa: CASSRLAGVSDTQYF; cdr3_nt: TGTGCCAGCAGCCGTCTAGCGGGAGTATCAGATACGCAGTATTTT
j_call: TRBJ1-6; d_call: .; cdr3_length: 15; clone_size: .; v_call: TRBV6-1; cdr3_aa: CASSEVDPEGSPLHF; cdr3_nt: TGTGCCAGCAGTGAAGTTGACCCCGAGGGTTCACCCCTCCACTTT
j_call: TRBJ1-5; d_call: TRBD1; cdr3_length: 17; clone_size: few; v_call: TRBV19; cdr3_aa: CASTSSGTGISFQPQHF; cdr3_nt: TGTGCCAGCACTTCCTCGGGGACAGGGATCTCATTTCAGCCCCAGCATTTT
j_call: TRBJ1-4; d_call: TRBD1; cdr3_length: 18; clone_size: .; v_call: TRBV5-1; cdr3_aa: CASSLGTGGFATNEKLFF; cdr3_nt: TGCGCCAGCAGCTTGGGGACAGGGGGCTTTGCCACTAATGAAAAACTGTTTTTT
j_call: TRBJ2-1; d_call: .; cdr3_length: 13; clone_size: .; v_call: TRBV7-9; cdr3_aa: CASSLMDWNEQFF; cdr3_nt: TGTGCCAGCAGCTTAATGGACTGGAATGAGCAGTTCTTC
j_call: TRBJ1-5; d_call: TRBD1; cdr3_length: 15; clone_size: few; v_call: TRBV6-8; cdr3_aa: CASSPDRGMHQPQHF; cdr3_nt: TGTGCCAGCAGTCCCGACAGGGGGATGCATCAGCCCCAGCATTTT
j_call: TRBJ2-7; d_call: .; cdr3_length: 14; clone_size: .; v_call: TRBV12-5; cdr3_aa: CASGLVPTDYEQYF; cdr3_nt: TGTGCTAGTGGTTTGGTACCGACGGATTACGAGCAGTACTTC
j_call: TRBJ1-1; d_call: .; cdr3_length: 14; clone_size: .; v_call: TRBV7-6; cdr3_aa: CASSPGPPGSEAFF; cdr3_nt: TGTGCCAGCAGCCCAGGGCCCCCAGGCTCTGAAGCTTTCTTT
j_call: TRBJ2-1; d_call: .; cdr3_length: 14; clone_size: .; v_call: TRBV5-1; cdr3_aa: CASRDGQPGTEQFF; cdr3_nt: TGCGCCAGCCGGGACGGGCAGCCGGGGACCGAGCAGTTCTTC
j_call: TRBJ2-1; d_call: .; cdr3_length: 15; clone_size: .; v_call: TRBV11-2; cdr3_aa: CASEGGGEVDNEQFF; cdr3_nt: TGTGCCAGCGAGGGGGGAGGGGAGGTAGACAATGAGCAGTTCTTC
j_call: TRBJ1-3; d_call: .; cdr3_length: 16; clone_size: .; v_call: TRBV7-9; cdr3_aa: CASSLVVWASGNTIYF; cdr3_nt: TGTGCCAGCAGCTTAGTGGTGTGGGCCTCTGGAAACACCATATATTTT
j_call: TRBJ1-2; d_call: TRBD1; cdr3_length: 14; clone_size: .; v_call: TRBV6-1; cdr3_aa: CASSETGKVYGYTF; cdr3_nt: TGTGCCAGCAGTGAGACAGGGAAGGTTTATGGCTACACCTTC
j_call: TRBJ1-2; d_call: TRBD1; cdr3_length: 13; clone_size: .; v_call: TRBV19; cdr3_aa: CASSMGTGYGYTF; cdr3_nt: TGTGCCAGTAGTATGGGGACAGGCTATGGCTACACCTTC
j_call: TRBJ2-1; d_call: TRBD1; cdr3_length: 16; clone_size: .; v_call: TRBV5-6; cdr3_aa: CASSLFFGTGWGEQFF; cdr3_nt: TGTGCCAGCAGCCTCTTTTTCGGGACAGGGTGGGGTGAGCAGTTCTTC
j_call: TRBJ2-1; d_call: TRBD1; cdr3_length: 15; clone_size: .; v_call: TRBV19; cdr3_aa: CASSMGGQGKNEQFF; cdr3_nt: TGTGCCAGTAGTATGGGGGGACAGGGTAAAAATGAGCAGTTCTTC
j_call: TRBJ1-6; d_call: .; cdr3_length: 13; clone_size: few; v_call: TRBV29-1; cdr3_aa: CSVSGGKGSPLHF; cdr3_nt: TGCAGCGTGTCGGGGGGAAAGGGGTCACCCCTCCACTTT
j_call: TRBJ1-1; d_call: .; cdr3_length: 14; clone_size: .; v_call: TRBV5-1; cdr3_aa: CASSLEPGVIEAFF; cdr3_nt: TGCGCCAGCAGCTTGGAGCCAGGGGTTATAGAAGCTTTCTTT
j_call: TRBJ1-2; d_call: TRBD1; cdr3_length: 14; clone_size: few; v_call: TRBV2; cdr3_aa: CASKYQTGLKGYTF; cdr3_nt: TGTGCCAGCAAGTACCAGACAGGGTTGAAAGGCTACACCTTC
j_call: TRBJ2-1; d_call: TRBD1; cdr3_length: 12; clone_size: .; v_call: TRBV2; cdr3_aa: CACGQGRGEQFF; cdr3_nt: TGTGCCTGCGGACAGGGGAGAGGTGAGCAGTTCTTC
j_call: TRBJ2-3; d_call: TRBD2; cdr3_length: 13; clone_size: .; v_call: TRBV30; cdr3_aa: CAWSGSGGITQYF; cdr3_nt: TGTGCCTGGAGTGGTAGCGGGGGGATAACGCAGTATTTT
j_call: TRBJ1-1; d_call: .; cdr3_length: 16; clone_size: .; v_call: TRBV19; cdr3_aa: CASTLRGGIMNTEAFF; cdr3_nt: TGTGCCAGTACCCTAAGGGGAGGGATCATGAACACTGAAGCTTTCTTT
j_call: TRBJ1-1; d_call: .; cdr3_length: 11; clone_size: .; v_call: TRBV19; cdr3_aa: CAWKVNTEAFF; cdr3_nt: TGTGCCTGGAAAGTGAACACTGAAGCTTTCTTT
j_call: TRBJ2-5; d_call: .; cdr3_length: 13; clone_size: .; v_call: TRBV10-3; cdr3_aa: CAISDGLLETQYF; cdr3_nt: TGTGCCATCAGCGACGGACTCTTGGAGACCCAGTACTTC
j_call: TRBJ2-4; d_call: .; cdr3_length: 15; clone_size: once; v_call: TRBV5-1; cdr3_aa: CASSPRGVSGNIQYF; cdr3_nt: TGCGCCAGCAGCCCCCGCGGGGTATCGGGAAACATTCAGTACTTC